This passage covers 16 T cell receptor beta chains from one sample sequenced in a study of response to subunit inactivated influenza vaccine. Each CDR3 protein gets one entry after TCRdb re-called the RT-PCR reads with MiXCR. The sample lists 710,000 or so distinct CDR3 sequences, around 16% occurring once. The input for sequencing was PBMCs from blood, taken 11 to 12 days after vaccination. The receptor set was obtained from a man aged 50 to 60 who received an inactivated influenza vaccine.

This clonotype was seen a handful of times. It may be a read error: a sequence one base away is much more abundant. The gene calls are TRBV20-1 and TRBJ2-1, with D unclear. V was trimmed by 3 bases and J by 3 bases, leaving 3 bases between them. Germline V gene sequence: CDR1 DFQATT, CDR2 SNEGSKA (reference sequence). This CDR3 has 11 amino acids. DNA for the CDR3: TGCAGTGCTAGTATCTACAATGAGCAGTTCTTC. The encoded protein is CSASIYNEQFF.

The table lists this clonotype with a few counts. The chain joins TRBV7-9 to TRBJ2-3; possibly TRBD1 or TRBD2 for D (5 bases each). Germline assignment: CDR1 SEHNR and CDR2 FQNEAQ (reference sequence). The CDR3 is 15 amino acids. V was pared by 4 bases and J by 2 bases, with 13 bases between. The CDR3 loop reads CASSSTGLVTDTQYF. CDR3 DNA: TGTGCCAGCAGCTCCACGGGGCTCGTCACAGATACGCAGTATTTT.

There are many counts of this clonotype. The V and J genes are TRBV12-3 or TRBV12-4 and TRBJ1-2; the match to TRBD1 covers 10 bases. This CDR3 is built from 15 residues. V lost 3 bases to trimming and J lost 7 bases; unmatched junction nucleotides: 8. The CDR3 spells CASSFVTGGSAGYTF. The CDR3 nucleotides are TGTGCCAGCAGTTTTGTGACAGGGGGCTCGGCTGGCTACACCTTC.

This clonotype occurred a few times. This rearrangement joins TRBV5-1 to TRBJ2-1; unclear D gene. There are 14 residues in the CDR3. CDR1 and CDR2 (germline): SGHRS, YFSETQ. Trimming removed 4 bases at V and 7 bases at J, with 15 bases between. CDR3: CASSPPNGRNEQFF. CDR3 coding DNA: TGCGCCAGCAGCCCCCCCAACGGGCGGAATGAGCAGTTCTTC. Supplemented by reference TRBV5-1 and TRBJ2-1, the full variable domain reads KAGVTQTPRYLIKTRGQQVTLSCSPISGHRSVSWYQQTPGQGLQFLFEYFSETQRNKGNFPGRFSGRQFSNSRSEMNVSTLELGDSALYLCASSPPNGRNEQFFGPGTRLTVL.

The chain combines TRBV7-9 with TRBJ2-7; 9 positions match TRBD1. This CDR3 region has 14 residues. The ends lost 1 base at V and 5 bases at J; junction bases unmatched: 3. The germline V gene has CDR1 SEHNR and CDR2 FQNEAQ (reference sequence). CDR3 protein: CASSLGQGVHEQYF. The CDR3 DNA reads as TGTGCCAGCAGCTTAGGACAGGGGGTCCACGAGCAGTACTTC.

This clonotype was picked up a small number of times. CDR3 DNA sequence: TGTGCCACAAACAGGGATAGCAATCAGCCCCAGCATTTT. It is translated as CATNRDSNQPQHF. The rearrangement joins TRBV10-3 to TRBJ1-5; possible D gene TRBD1, 6 bases. The germline CDR1 and CDR2 sequences are ENHRY and SYGVKD. The CDR3 has 13 residues. V lost 10 bases and J lost 0, with 10 bases in between.

This clonotype occurred a few times. The chain links TRBV27 to TRBJ2-2, with D perhaps matching TRBD1 (6 bases). In germline, CDR1 is MNHEY, CDR2 SMNVEV (reference sequence). V lost 6 bases to trimming and J lost 6 bases, with 8 bases between them. The CDR3 contains 12 residues. CDR3: CASRPGAGELFF. The DNA for the CDR3 is TGTGCCAGCAGACCAGGGGCCGGGGAGCTGTTTTTT.

The V call is TRBV20-1, the J call TRBJ2-5; the match to TRBD2 covers 10 bases. From germline, CDR1 is DFQATT and CDR2 SNEGSKA (reference sequence). The CDR3 consists of 17 residues. V gave up 2 bases and J gave up 1 base; unmatched junction bases: 10. The CDR3 protein is CSARSYRSGRAQETQYF. CDR3 in DNA: TGCAGTGCTAGAAGTTATCGGAGCGGGAGGGCCCAAGAGACCCAGTACTTC.

The chain joins TRBV12-3 or TRBV12-4 to TRBJ2-3; D gene uncertain. The germline V and J ends were trimmed by 4 bases and 0 bases, with 20 bases remaining between them. This CDR3 has 18 residues. The CDR3 DNA reads TGTGCCAGCAGTTCGCCCCCTCCAGTCTGGGGTAGCACAGATACGCAGTATTTT. Translation: CASSSPPPVWGSTDTQYF.

The V and J genes are TRBV19 and TRBJ2-2; 7 bases agree with TRBD2. The J segment lost 0 bases and the V segment lost 6 bases, leaving 13 bases of the junction unmatched. Germline loops: CDR1 LNHDA, CDR2 SQIVND (reference sequence). The CDR3 is made up of 18 amino acids. CDR3: CASRDRGGGRANTGELFF. DNA of the CDR3: TGTGCCAGTAGAGATCGGGGTGGCGGGAGAGCGAACACCGGGGAGCTGTTTTTT.

This clonotype was seen ten or more times. The chain recombines TRBV6-2 or TRBV6-3 with TRBJ2-1; TRBD1 is a possible D gene (7 bases). Deletions cut 4 bases from V and 9 bases from J, with 22 bases between. The CDR3 sequence is 16 residues long. Germline loops: CDR1 MNHEY, CDR2 SVGEGT. The CDR3 DNA sequence: TGTGCCAGCAGTTTGGAGGGACAGCTAATCCTCGGTGAGCAGTTCTTC. Its translation: CASSLEGQLILGEQFF.

This clonotype was counted a few times. The chain is built from TRBV15 and TRBJ2-1, with D maybe TRBD1 (5 bases). V was cut by 3 bases and J by 3 bases, with 15 bases left in between. This CDR3 comprises 16 residues. In germline, CDR1 is LNHNV, CDR2 YYDKDF (reference sequence). The CDR3 is CATSSRAPVFYNEQFF. The CDR3 nucleotides are TGTGCCACCAGCAGCAGGGCCCCAGTATTCTACAATGAGCAGTTCTTC.

This clonotype has only a few counts. The chain carries TRBV10-3 and TRBJ2-1; TRBD2 matches 11 bases. CDR1 ENHRY and CDR2 SYGVKD come from the germline V gene. The J segment lost 1 base and the V segment lost 4 bases, leaving 21 bases of the junction unmatched. CDR3 length: 22 amino acids. CDR3 DNA: TGTGCCATCAGTGGACGGGCTAGGGTAGGACTAGCGGGTGATAGTTCCTACAATGAGCAGTTCTTC. It translates to CAISGRARVGLAGDSSYNEQFF.

This chain joins TRBV12-3 or TRBV12-4 and TRBJ2-2, with 11 bases that match TRBD2. V lost 4 bases, J lost 6 bases, and 10 bases stayed unmatched. This CDR3 comprises 17 residues. The CDR3 nucleotides read TGTGCCAGCAGTTCTACTAGCGGGGGCGGCAGGGCCGGGGAGCTGTTTTTT. Protein: CASSSTSGGGRAGELFF.

This clonotype came up many times. The chain joins TRBV27 to TRBJ2-7; 10 bases match TRBD1. The CDR3 loop spans 15 amino acids. Germline values: CDR1 MNHEY, CDR2 SMNVEV (reference sequence). Unmatched junction bases numbered 10, after V lost 6 bases and J lost 5 bases. The CDR3 DNA sequence: TGTGCCAGCAGGGAATTATGGGACAGGGGCCACGAGCAGTACTTC. As protein: CASRELWDRGHEQYF.

The CDR3 region has the DNA TGTGCCAGCAGTTTAGGGAGGGTCCTTAACTATGGCTACACCTTC. Translation: CASSLGRVLNYGYTF. The gene calls are TRBV12-3 or TRBV12-4 and TRBJ1-2; D unclear. The CDR3 is 15 amino acids. The germline V and J ends were trimmed by 1 base and 1 base, with 10 bases remaining between them.